This record concerns one TCR beta chain sequence. The junction had 4 bases not matched to a gene; V was cut back by 3 bases and J by 3 bases. Germline CDR1 LGHNA, CDR2 YNFKEQ. There are 16 residues in the CDR3. Roughly 0.5 to 1 ug RNA was reverse transcribed with random hexamers. One entry per CDR3 protein results from TCRdb running MiXCR on the immunoSEQ multiplex PCR reads. The table has some 400,000 distinct CDR3 sequences, 75% to 90% seen once. The sample is drawn from a study of CD8 T cells in Susac syndrome. High-throughput TCR beta sequencing covered peripheral CD8+ and CD4+ T cells. Negative isolation was used for CD8+ and CD4+ T cells, and FACS enrichment was applied to TEMRA cells.

This sequence joins TRBV4-2 and TRBJ2-5; 13 bases fit TRBD2. The material sequenced was CD8+ T cells from PBMCs. The sequence was obtained from a human donor with multiple sclerosis. As DNA, the CDR3 is TGTGCCAGCAGCCAGGAGGGACTAGCGGGGAAAGAGACCCAGTACTTC. Translated: CASSQEGLAGKETQYF.